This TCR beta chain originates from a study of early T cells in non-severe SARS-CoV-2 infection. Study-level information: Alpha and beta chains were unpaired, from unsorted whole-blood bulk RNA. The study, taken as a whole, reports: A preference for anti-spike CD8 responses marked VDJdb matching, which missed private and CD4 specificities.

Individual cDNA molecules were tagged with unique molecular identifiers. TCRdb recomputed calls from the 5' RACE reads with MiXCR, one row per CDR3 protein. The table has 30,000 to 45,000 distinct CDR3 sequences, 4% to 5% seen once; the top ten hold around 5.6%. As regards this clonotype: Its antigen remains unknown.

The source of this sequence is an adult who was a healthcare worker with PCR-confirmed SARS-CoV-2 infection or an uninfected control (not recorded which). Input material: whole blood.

The CDR3 region has the DNA TGTGCCAGCAGCTCGGACAGGGAGAAGCCCCAGCATTTT. This sequence encodes CASSSDREKPQHF. The chain joins TRBV7-2 to TRBJ1-5, with 8 bases matching TRBD1. Germline trimming cut 4 bases from V and 8 bases from J; bases unmatched to any gene: 4. Germline CDR1 reads SGHTA; CDR2 reads FQGNSA. The CDR3 runs to 13 residues.